The subject of this entry is one T cell receptor (beta chain). No antigen is known for it. The sample originates from a study of T cells in Graves' hyperthyroidism and ophthalmopathy. Overall study findings and caveats: Ophthalmopathy was predicted by the model a median of 6.5 months ahead of onset.

Researchers took RNA transcripts and amplified the TCR beta CDR3 regions from them. When the TCR CDR3 underwent first-round RT-PCR, the HTBI primer set was used. TCRdb reprocessed the multiplex PCR reads via MiXCR and lists one record per CDR3 protein. The sample lists hundreds of thousands of distinct CDR3 sequences; under 20% were seen once. Trimming removed 2 bases at V and 7 bases at J, with 6 bases between. Germline CDR1 is SGHTS and CDR2 is YDEGEE. The CDR3 totals 11 residues. Sequencing was performed on blood. This clonotype was sampled from a young woman with Graves' ophthalmopathy. The chain joins TRBV5-8 to TRBJ2-5; D uncertain. CDR3 DNA sequence: TGTGCCAGCAGCTTATCAAGGACCCAGTACTTC. Translated, it gives CASSLSRTQYF. The whole variable domain, remainder taken from reference TRBV5-8 and TRBJ2-5, is EAGVTQSPTHLIKTRGQQATLRCSPISGHTSVYWYQQALGLGLQFLLWYDEGEERNRGNFPPRFSGRQFPNYSSELNVNALELEDSALYLCASSLSRTQYFGPGTRLLVL.